Listed below are T cell receptor beta chains from one sample, sequenced in a study of spatial heterogeneity in lung cancer. TCRdb called the 5' RACE reads again in MiXCR, with one record for every CDR3 protein. The sample carries over 1,500 distinct CDR3 sequences, over 4% recorded once. This sample comprised lung tumor tissue, obtained at surgery. These receptors all stem from a male donor with early-stage non-small cell lung cancer. Each CDR3 is given with its conserved first and last residue. The D gene is left open where the match is weak. A clone size is listed for some rows: how often the clone was seen (once, few, many), or a class if it is expanded.

size: large
V: TRBV5-5
J: TRBJ2-7
D: .
DNA: TGTGCCAGCAGCTTCGGTCCCAACTCCTACGAGCAGTACTTC
CDR3: CASSFGPNSYEQYF

size: medium-sized
V: TRBV12-3/TRBV12-4
J: TRBJ2-7
D: .
DNA: TGTGCCAGCAGTTCTACGACCGCGGGCTCCTACGAGCAGTACTTC
CDR3: CASSSTTAGSYEQYF

size: medium-sized
V: TRBV12-3/TRBV12-4
J: TRBJ2-1
D: TRBD1
DNA: TGTGCCAGCAGAGTATTGGGACAGGACAATGAGCAGTTCTTC
CDR3: CASRVLGQDNEQFF

size: medium-sized
V: TRBV27
J: TRBJ1-2
D: .
DNA: TGTGCCAGCAGTTTTTATGGGGGTGACTATGGCTACACCTTC
CDR3: CASSFYGGDYGYTF

size: medium-sized
V: TRBV4-3
J: TRBJ2-1
D: TRBD2
DNA: TGCGCCAGCAGCGCCGCGGGGGGCTACTACAATGAGCAGTTCTTC
CDR3: CASSAAGGYYNEQFF

size: medium-sized
V: TRBV21-1
J: TRBJ2-1
D: .
DNA: TGTGCCAGCAGCAAAGTTGGGAGGGGGGGAGACAGCTCCTACAATGAGCAGTTCTTC
CDR3: CASSKVGRGGDSSYNEQFF

size: medium-sized
V: TRBV29-1
J: TRBJ2-1
D: TRBD2
DNA: TGCAGCGTGTCCGGGACTAGCGTTTACAATGAGCAGTTCTTC
CDR3: CSVSGTSVYNEQFF

size: medium-sized
V: TRBV7-9
J: TRBJ2-5
D: .
DNA: TGTGCCAGCAGCGTTGATGAAGAGACCCAGTACTTC
CDR3: CASSVDEETQYF

size: once
V: TRBV20-1
J: TRBJ2-7
D: .
DNA: TGCAGTGCCTACCCGGGACTCACCTACGAGCAGTACTTC
CDR3: CSAYPGLTYEQYF

size: medium-sized
V: TRBV5-4
J: TRBJ2-7
D: .
DNA: TGTGCCAGCAGCTCGGCGGCGGGGACCTCCTTT
CDR3: CASSSAAGTSF

size: medium-sized
V: TRBV5-1
J: TRBJ1-1
D: .
DNA: TGCGCCAGCAGCTTGTTCTCAGGAGGCCTTGAAGCTTTCTTT
CDR3: CASSLFSGGLEAFF

size: medium-sized
V: TRBV19
J: TRBJ2-1
D: TRBD2
DNA: TGTGCCAGTAGTATGGAACTAGCGGGGGGAGGGAATGAGCAGTTCTTC
CDR3: CASSMELAGGGNEQFF

size: medium-sized
V: TRBV18
J: TRBJ2-5
D: .
DNA: TGTGCCAGCTCACCCCGGACAGATCAAGAGACCCAGTACTTC
CDR3: CASSPRTDQETQYF

size: medium-sized
V: TRBV3-1
J: TRBJ2-3
D: TRBD2
DNA: TGTGCCAGTCCGGGGAGCGGGGGGGCACCCCCAGATACGCAGTATTTT
CDR3: CASPGSGGAPPDTQYF

size: large
V: TRBV12-3/TRBV12-4
J: TRBJ1-3
D: .
DNA: TGTGCCAGCAGTTACTATGGAAACACCATATATTTT
CDR3: CASSYYGNTIYF

size: .
V: TRBV7-9
J: TRBJ2-5
D: .
DNA: TGTGCCAGCAGCTTAAGAGAACAAGAGACCCAGTACTTC
CDR3: CASSLREQETQYF

size: medium-sized
V: TRBV12-3/TRBV12-4
J: TRBJ2-1
D: .
DNA: TGTGCCAGCAGAACCGGTGGGGCCTCCTACAATGAGCAGTTCTTC
CDR3: CASRTGGASYNEQFF

size: .
V: TRBV21-1
J: TRBJ1-2
D: .
DNA: TGTGCCAGCAGCAAAGGACGGGGGGCTGACTATGGCTACACCTTC
CDR3: CASSKGRGADYGYTF

size: medium-sized
V: TRBV7-8
J: TRBJ2-3
D: .
DNA: TGTGCCAGCAGCTCTAGGGACCCTCCGCGGGTAGATACGCAGTATTTT
CDR3: CASSSRDPPRVDTQYF

size: many
V: TRBV6-5
J: TRBJ1-5
D: .
DNA: TGTGCCAGCAGTTACCGCCGTGGGGGCAATCAGCCCCAGCATTTT
CDR3: CASSYRRGGNQPQHF

size: medium-sized
V: TRBV7-2
J: TRBJ2-7
D: TRBD2
DNA: TGTGCCAGCACTAGCCTAGCGGGAGGGGACGAGCAGTACTTC
CDR3: CASTSLAGGDEQYF

size: large
V: TRBV21-1
J: TRBJ1-3
D: .
DNA: TGTGCCAGCAGCATTCCAGGGGGCCCTGGAAACACCATATATTTT
CDR3: CASSIPGGPGNTIYF

size: medium-sized
V: TRBV9
J: TRBJ2-5
D: .
DNA: TGTGCCAGCAGCGTAGAAGGGGGGCAAGAGACCCAGTACTTC
CDR3: CASSVEGGQETQYF

size: many
V: TRBV28
J: TRBJ2-1
D: TRBD2
DNA: TGTGCCAGCAGTATAAGCGGGGGTGAGCAGTTCTTC
CDR3: CASSISGGEQFF

size: medium-sized
V: TRBV28
J: TRBJ2-3
D: .
DNA: TGTGCCAGCAGTTTTAACCCCAGCACAGATACGCAGTATTTT
CDR3: CASSFNPSTDTQYF

size: medium-sized
V: TRBV20-1
J: TRBJ2-5
D: .
DNA: TGCAGTGCTACCGAACGGGAGACCCAGTACTTC
CDR3: CSATERETQYF

size: medium-sized
V: TRBV3-1
J: TRBJ2-7
D: .
DNA: TGTGCCAGCAGCACCACTAGTAACGAGCAGTACTTC
CDR3: CASSTTSNEQYF

size: large
V: TRBV28
J: TRBJ2-5
D: TRBD1
DNA: TGTGCCAGCACTTACGGACAGGTTCAAGAGACCCAGTACTTC
CDR3: CASTYGQVQETQYF

size: large
V: TRBV19
J: TRBJ2-7
D: .
DNA: TGTGCCAGTAGTATAGGCGGTAGCGGGGACAGCTTCTTC
CDR3: CASSIGGSGDSFF

size: few
V: TRBV7-2
J: TRBJ2-5
D: .
DNA: TGTGCCAGCAGCCAACGGGAGACCCAGTACTTC
CDR3: CASSQRETQYF

size: medium-sized
V: TRBV7-8
J: TRBJ1-1
D: .
DNA: TGTGCCAGCAGAAAGGAGTGGGGATCGAACACTGAAGCTTTCTTT
CDR3: CASRKEWGSNTEAFF

size: medium-sized
V: TRBV20-1
J: TRBJ2-7
D: .
DNA: TGCAGTGCTAGAGAGCAGGGGTTGGGATTGTCCTACGAGCAGTACTTC
CDR3: CSAREQGLGLSYEQYF

size: medium-sized
V: TRBV5-4
J: TRBJ1-2
D: .
DNA: TGTGCCAGCAGCTCGGGGGGATGGAATGGCTACACCTTC
CDR3: CASSSGGWNGYTF

size: .
V: TRBV7-8
J: TRBJ2-3
D: TRBD2
DNA: TGTGCCAGCAGCCTTGGGACTAGCCCTACGCAGTATTTT
CDR3: CASSLGTSPTQYF

size: medium-sized
V: TRBV3-1
J: TRBJ1-1
D: TRBD1
DNA: TGTGCCAGCAGCCAAGCGAACAGGGGGCGAAATGAAGCTTTCTTT
CDR3: CASSQANRGRNEAFF

size: large
V: TRBV5-1
J: TRBJ1-1
D: .
DNA: TGCGCCAGCAGGTCTCAGACAGACCTTGGCACTGAAGCTTTCTTT
CDR3: CASRSQTDLGTEAFF

size: medium-sized
V: TRBV20-1
J: TRBJ1-6
D: .
DNA: TGCAGTGCTAGTAGCCCTGACCTGGGGAATTCACCCCTCCACTTT
CDR3: CSASSPDLGNSPLHF

size: large
V: TRBV4-1
J: TRBJ1-3
D: .
DNA: TGCGCCAGCAGCCAAGTGGATGCCTCTGGAAACACCATATATTTT
CDR3: CASSQVDASGNTIYF

size: medium-sized
V: TRBV7-8
J: TRBJ1-4
D: .
DNA: TGTGCCAGCAGTCCAGTGGGTAGGACAGTTGGCGAAAAACTGTTTTTT
CDR3: CASSPVGRTVGEKLFF

size: medium-sized
V: TRBV6-5
J: TRBJ2-2
D: TRBD1
DNA: TGTGCCAGCAAGGACCCAGGGGGTGAAACCGGGGAGCTGTTTTTT
CDR3: CASKDPGGETGELFF

size: .
V: TRBV5-1
J: TRBJ2-3
D: TRBD2
DNA: TGCGCCAGCAGCAAGTCCCGAACTAGCGGGGCCGGAGATACGCAGTATTTT
CDR3: CASSKSRTSGAGDTQYF

size: .
V: TRBV7-9
J: TRBJ2-2
D: TRBD2
DNA: TGTGCCAGCAGCTTAGGGGCGACTAGCGGGCCCACCGGGGAGCTGTTTTTT
CDR3: CASSLGATSGPTGELFF

size: .
V: TRBV4-3
J: TRBJ1-2
D: .
DNA: TGCGCCAGCAGCCAAGAATGGGCAGAATATGGCTACACCTTC
CDR3: CASSQEWAEYGYTF

size: large
V: TRBV11-2
J: TRBJ2-3
D: .
DNA: TGTGCCAGCAGGGGTCCAGATACGCAGTATTTT
CDR3: CASRGPDTQYF

size: medium-sized
V: TRBV27
J: TRBJ2-5
D: .
DNA: TGTGCCAGCAGTTTAACACTGGGCCTAGGGAAGGAGACCCAGTACTTC
CDR3: CASSLTLGLGKETQYF

size: large
V: TRBV5-1
J: TRBJ2-3
D: .
DNA: TGCGCCAGCAGCCAGACATCCTATACGCAGTATTTT
CDR3: CASSQTSYTQYF

size: medium-sized
V: TRBV7-2
J: TRBJ2-2
D: TRBD2
DNA: TGTGCCAGCTCGCTAGCGGGGACCGGGGAGCTGTTTTTT
CDR3: CASSLAGTGELFF

size: .
V: TRBV7-2
J: TRBJ2-2
D: .
DNA: TGTGCCAGCAGCTTAGGATCAGGGCTGGGCGGGGAGCTGTTTTTT
CDR3: CASSLGSGLGGELFF

size: medium-sized
V: TRBV6-5
J: TRBJ1-3
D: .
DNA: TGTGCCAGCAGAGGGAGCGTCAACTCTGGAAACACCATATATTTT
CDR3: CASRGSVNSGNTIYF

size: large
V: TRBV27
J: TRBJ1-2
D: TRBD1
DNA: TGTGCCAGCAGCCAAAGGACAGGGGGCTTCTATGGCTACACCTTC
CDR3: CASSQRTGGFYGYTF

size: many
V: TRBV30
J: TRBJ2-1
D: TRBD2
DNA: TGTGCCTGGAGGGCTAGCGGGGCACTTTTAGGGCAGTTCTTC
CDR3: CAWRASGALLGQFF

size: medium-sized
V: TRBV29-1
J: TRBJ2-5
D: .
DNA: TGCAGCGTTGGGAAGACCGAGGCTCAAGAGACCCAGTACTTC
CDR3: CSVGKTEAQETQYF

size: medium-sized
V: TRBV12-3/TRBV12-4
J: TRBJ1-1
D: .
DNA: TGTGCCAGCAGTTTAGACTTCACTGAAGCTTTCTTT
CDR3: CASSLDFTEAFF

size: large
V: TRBV6-5
J: TRBJ1-1
D: TRBD1
DNA: TGTGCCAGCCTATTTAGAACAGGGGGCACTGAAGCTTTCTTT
CDR3: CASLFRTGGTEAFF

size: medium-sized
V: TRBV6-5
J: TRBJ2-1
D: .
DNA: TGTGCCAGCAGTTACGGAGGGCGGGGTTCCTACAATGAGCAGTTCTTC
CDR3: CASSYGGRGSYNEQFF

size: .
V: TRBV15
J: TRBJ2-3
D: TRBD2
DNA: TGTGCCACCAGCAGAGGAAACCTCGGAGCGGGGGGAACAGATACGCAGTATTTT
CDR3: CATSRGNLGAGGTDTQYF

size: medium-sized
V: TRBV7-2
J: TRBJ1-2
D: TRBD1
DNA: TGTGCCAGCAGCAAGGACAGGGGAAGCTATGGCTACACCTTC
CDR3: CASSKDRGSYGYTF

size: medium-sized
V: TRBV6-2/TRBV6-3
J: TRBJ2-5
D: TRBD2
DNA: TGTGCCAGCAGCTGGACTAGCGGGGGAGATGAGACCCAGTACTTC
CDR3: CASSWTSGGDETQYF

size: .
V: TRBV19
J: TRBJ1-2
D: .
DNA: TGTGCCAGTAGTATAGCGACGGCCTATGGCTACACCTTC
CDR3: CASSIATAYGYTF

size: medium-sized
V: TRBV20-1
J: TRBJ2-4
D: .
DNA: TGCAGTGCTAGCGAGGGTCTAGCCAAAAACATTCAGTACTTC
CDR3: CSASEGLAKNIQYF